The 9 T cell receptor beta chains reported below all come from one sample, sequenced in a study of naive and memory T cell subsets. Study-wide points: Naive repertoires, especially CD8, held a few larger clonotypes, possibly memory cells re-expressing CD45RA.

Their target antigens are unknown. An equimolar mix of two oligonucleotides served as the beta constant-region primer for TRBC1 and TRBC2. Ligated cDNA was amplified by four rounds of PCR with nested alpha and beta constant-region primers and SP2. TCRdb reprocessed the UMI-ligation and nested PCR reads via MiXCR and lists one record per CDR3 protein. Of tens of thousands of distinct CDR3 sequences in the sample, around 11% were seen once. Sample: naive CD4+ T cells from blood. These TCRs come from a human donor in good health.

The CDR3 bases are TGCGCCAGCAGCCAAGGGACTCCCCGCACAGATACGCAGTATTTT. This encodes CASSQGTPRTDTQYF. The chain uses TRBV5-1 and TRBJ2-3, with D perhaps matching TRBD2 (6 bases). The length of the CDR3 is 15 residues. Germline lookup yields CDR1 SGHRS and CDR2 YFSETQ. V was clipped by 4 bases and J by 1 base, with 13 bases between them.

The table lists this clonotype with a few counts. V usage is TRBV24-1 and J usage is TRBJ2-2; D is possibly TRBD1 (5 bases). Trimming pared 5 bases from V and 2 bases from J, leaving 11 bases between. CDR1 KGHDR and CDR2 SFDVKD come from the germline V gene. This CDR3 is 15 amino acids long. The CDR3 here is CATSGTSTNTGELFF. The CDR3 DNA reads as TGTGCCACCAGTGGGACATCAACTAACACCGGGGAGCTGTTTTTT.

The chain employs TRBV6-6 and TRBJ1-6, with 8 positions matching TRBD1. The J segment lost 8 bases and the V segment lost 0 bases, leaving 3 bases of the junction unmatched. Looked up from germline, CDR1 is MNHNY and CDR2 is SVGAGI (reference sequence). The CDR3 has 15 amino acids. CDR3 sequence (DNA): TGTGCCAGCAGTTACTCACAGGGGGAGTATTCACCCCTCCACTTT. It encodes CASSYSQGEYSPLHF.

This clonotype has only a few counts. The rearrangement links TRBV30 to TRBJ2-2; D ambiguous. The germline V gene encodes CDR1 GTSNPN and CDR2 SVGIG (reference sequence). The CDR3 extends over 14 amino acids. V was cut by 1 base and J by 1 base, with 7 bases left in between. The CDR3 loop reads CAWSDIGNTGELFF. The CDR3 DNA reads as TGTGCCTGGAGTGACATAGGGAACACCGGGGAGCTGTTTTTT.

This clonotype was seen a handful of times. This sequence joins TRBV14 and TRBJ2-1; 7 bases map to TRBD2. This CDR3 is 15 amino acids long. The germline CDR1 and CDR2 sequences are SGHDN and FVKESK. V dropped 5 bases and J dropped 2; count of bases not matched to a gene: 6. In DNA, the CDR3 is TGTGCCAGCAGCAAGGGACTAACTCCCTACAATGAGCAGTTCTTC. Its protein is CASSKGLTPYNEQFF. The full variable domain, in which reference TRBV14 and TRBJ2-1 provide the parts outside the CDR3, is EAGVTQFPSHSVIEKGQTVTLRCDPISGHDNLYWYRRVMGKEIKFLLHFVKESKQDESGMPNNRFLAERTGGTYSTLKVQPAELEDSGVYFCASSKGLTPYNEQFFGPGTRLTVL.

This clonotype came up many times. The genes are TRBV7-2 and TRBJ2-5; 9 bases match TRBD1. Trimming cost V 7 bases and J 4 bases; bases outside gene matches: 4. Germline loops: CDR1 SGHTA, CDR2 FQGNSA. The CDR3 length is 13 residues. The CDR3: CASNRGPPETQYF. CDR3 in DNA: TGTGCCAGCAACAGGGGGCCTCCAGAGACCCAGTACTTC.

This clonotype was seen many times. This chain links TRBV7-2 with TRBJ2-7; D possibly corresponds to TRBD1 (5 bases). V was cut by 1 base and J by 5 bases, with 9 bases left in between. This CDR3 contains 13 residues. Germline V CDR1 and CDR2: SGHTA, FQGNSA. The chain's CDR3 is CASSLGRVNEQYF. The CDR3 nucleotides read TGTGCCAGCAGCTTAGGCAGGGTCAACGAGCAGTACTTC.

The chain has TRBV15 and TRBJ1-6; D is possibly TRBD1 (5 bases). With 0 bases removed from V and 9 bases from J, the gap between germline ends came to 15 bases. The CDR3 has 16 residues. Germline CDR1 is LNHNV and CDR2 is YYDKDF (reference sequence). This CDR3 reads CATSRDGRGDGSPLHF. The CDR3 DNA sequence: TGTGCCACCAGCAGAGATGGGAGAGGGGATGGTTCACCCCTCCACTTT.

This clonotype has more than one count but fewer than ten. This chain connects TRBV6-2 or TRBV6-3 to TRBJ2-5, with 7 bases matching TRBD1. The CDR3 has 15 residues. CDR1 and CDR2 (germline): MNHEY, SVGEGT. Trimming removed 0 bases from V and 2 bases from J; junction bases left unmatched: 3. The CDR3 DNA follows: TGTGCCAGCAGTTACTCCCTACAGGGGCAAGAGACCCAGTACTTC. This gives the protein CASSYSLQGQETQYF.